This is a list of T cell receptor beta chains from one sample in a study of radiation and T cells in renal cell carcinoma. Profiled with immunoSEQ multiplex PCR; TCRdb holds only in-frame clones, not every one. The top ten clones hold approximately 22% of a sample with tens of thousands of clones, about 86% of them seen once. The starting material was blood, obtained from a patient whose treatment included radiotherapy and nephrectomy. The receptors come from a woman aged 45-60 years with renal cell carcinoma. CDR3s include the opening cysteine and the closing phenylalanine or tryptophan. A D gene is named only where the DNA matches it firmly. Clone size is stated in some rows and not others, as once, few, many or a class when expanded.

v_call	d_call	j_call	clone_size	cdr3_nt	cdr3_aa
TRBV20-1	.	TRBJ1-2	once	TGCAGTGCCCCACAGAGCTATGGCTACACCTTC	CSAPQSYGYTF
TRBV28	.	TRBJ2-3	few	TGTGCCAGCCTTAGTAGGGGTAGCACAGATACGCAGTATTTT	CASLSRGSTDTQYF
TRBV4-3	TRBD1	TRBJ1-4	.	TGCGCCAGCAGCCAAGTGGGGACAGGGAATGAAAAACTGTTTTTT	CASSQVGTGNEKLFF
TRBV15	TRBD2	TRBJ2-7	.	TGTGCCACCAGCAGAGACCAGGGAGGGAAGTACTTC	CATSRDQGGKYF
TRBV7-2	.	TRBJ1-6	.	TGTGCCAGCAGCAAAGGGAGCTCCTATAATTCACCCCTCCACTTT	CASSKGSSYNSPLHF
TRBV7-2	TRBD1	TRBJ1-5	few	TGTGCCAGCAGCTTTGGGACAGCAGATCAGCCCCAGCATTTT	CASSFGTADQPQHF
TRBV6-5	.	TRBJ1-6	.	TGTGCCAGCCACGACAGGCGGGGTTCACCCCTCCACTTT	CASHDRRGSPLHF
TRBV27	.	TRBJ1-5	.	TGTGCCAGCAATGTTAGGATTTATAGCAATCAGCCCCAGCATTTT	CASNVRIYSNQPQHF
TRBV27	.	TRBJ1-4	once	TGTGCCAGCAGTTCCTCAGCTACAACTAATGAAAAACTGTTTTTT	CASSSSATTNEKLFF
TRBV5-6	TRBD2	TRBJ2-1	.	TGTGCCAGCAGTTACACTAGCGGGAGCGGGAATGAGCAGTTCTTC	CASSYTSGSGNEQFF
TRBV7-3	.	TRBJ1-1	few	TGTGCCAGCAGCCTCGTACAGGGTACTGAAGCTTTCTTT	CASSLVQGTEAFF
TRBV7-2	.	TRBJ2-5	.	TGTGCCAGCAGTCCCAGGGTAGGGACGGGAGAGACCCAGTACTTC	CASSPRVGTGETQYF
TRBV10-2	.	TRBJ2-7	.	TGCGCCAGCAGCCTTACTGGGGGGAGGAGCTCCTACGAGCAGTACTTC	CASSLTGGRSSYEQYF
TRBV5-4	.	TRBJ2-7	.	TGTGCCAGCAGCTTTGGCGGGCGCTCCTACGAGCAGTACTTC	CASSFGGRSYEQYF
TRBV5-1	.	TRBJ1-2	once	TGCGCCAGCCGCGGGGACAATCCTAACTATGGCTACACCTTC	CASRGDNPNYGYTF
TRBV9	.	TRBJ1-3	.	TGTGCCAGCAGCCTGGTGGGTCGGGGGCACTCTGGAAACACCATATATTTT	CASSLVGRGHSGNTIYF
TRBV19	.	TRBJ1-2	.	TGTGCCAGTAGTAAGGCGGGGGCCGGGAACTATGGCTACACCTTC	CASSKAGAGNYGYTF
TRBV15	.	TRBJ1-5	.	TGTGCCACCAGCACCGAGAAAAATCAGCCCCAGCATTTT	CATSTEKNQPQHF
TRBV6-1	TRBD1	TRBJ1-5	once	TGTGCCAGCAGTGGTACAGGGGGCCTCGGCAATCAGCCCCAGCATTTT	CASSGTGGLGNQPQHF
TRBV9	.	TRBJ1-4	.	TGTGCCAGCAGCGACGAGCCGTCGGGTAATGAAAAACTGTTTTTT	CASSDEPSGNEKLFF
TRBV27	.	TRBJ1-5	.	TGTGCCACCCGGGGGGGGAATCAGCCCCAGCATTTT	CATRGGNQPQHF
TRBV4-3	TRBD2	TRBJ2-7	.	TGCGCCAGCAGCCGGACTAGCGGGAGCTACGAGCAGTACTTC	CASSRTSGSYEQYF
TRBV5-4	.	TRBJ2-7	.	TGTGCCAGCAGTTCTGCTAGCGACAACTACGAGCAGTACTTC	CASSSASDNYEQYF
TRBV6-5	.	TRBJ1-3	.	TGTGCCAGCAGGCGGAAGAGCTCTGGAAACACCATATATTTT	CASRRKSSGNTIYF
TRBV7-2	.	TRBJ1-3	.	TGTGCCAGCGGATCGAATCCGGGATTCTCTGGAAACACCATATATTTT	CASGSNPGFSGNTIYF
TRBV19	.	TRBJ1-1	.	TGTGCCAGTAGTTACCCCACCCAGGGCGCCTTTGCCACTGAAGCTTTCTTT	CASSYPTQGAFATEAFF
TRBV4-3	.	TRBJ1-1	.	TGCGCCAGCAGCCGCAGGGGTTGGAACACTGAAGCTTTCTTT	CASSRRGWNTEAFF
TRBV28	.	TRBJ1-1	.	TGTGCCAGCAGTCTATGGGGAGAAGCTTTCTTT	CASSLWGEAFF